Shown below are 22 T cell receptor beta chains from a single sample sequenced in a study of regulatory T cells in long-lasting Graves disease. Researchers made TCR beta libraries by using iRepertoire HTBI primers and running Arm-PCR on CDR3 regions. Using its own MiXCR run on the multiplex PCR reads, TCRdb lists one record per CDR3 protein. This sample has some 300,000 distinct CDR3 sequences, with approximately 20% found just once. As to time point: persistent/refractory GD, antithyroid drugs over 5 years with positive TRAb. RNA from PBMCs was the source of the TCR library. The source material was peripheral blood mononuclear cells (PBMCs), sampled when the disease was refractory, from a patient treated with antithyroid drugs. The receptors were sampled from a female donor with Graves disease.

This clonotype was seen repeatedly, ten times or more. V is TRBV27 and J is TRBJ2-7; the D gene is possibly TRBD2 (5 bases). The CDR3 covers 13 residues. The V end lost 6 bases, the J end lost 4 bases, and 13 bases lay between the germline ends. The V gene's germline CDR1 is MNHEY and CDR2 SMNVEV (reference sequence). The CDR3 region is CASRGVGNYEQYF. The CDR3 DNA reads TGTGCCAGCAGGGGAGTGGGAAATTACGAGCAGTACTTC.

This chain links TRBV7-3 with TRBJ2-5; 13 nucleotides agree with TRBD2. Per the germline V gene, CDR1 is SGHTA and CDR2 is FQGTGA. The CDR3 runs to 16 residues. V shed 6 bases, J shed 2 bases, and the junction held 6 bases outside the gene matches. CDR3 in DNA: TGTGCCAGCAGTTCAGGGGGACTAGCGGGACAAGAGACCCAGTACTTC. It yields the protein CASSSGGLAGQETQYF.

This clonotype was counted between two and nine times. This CDR3 is CASSPGGPTLGTEAFF. DNA of the CDR3: TGTGCCAGCAGTCCAGGGGGCCCCACCTTGGGCACTGAAGCTTTCTTT. The chain employs TRBV27 and TRBJ1-1; 8 nucleotides line up with TRBD1. V shed 5 bases, J shed 4 bases, and the junction held 12 bases outside the gene matches. CDR1 is MNHEY and CDR2 is SMNVEV in the germline V gene (reference sequence). The CDR3 totals 16 residues.

This clonotype was seen at least ten times. The J gene is TRBJ1-2, the V gene TRBV2; weak D call: TRBD1 (6 bases). With 6 bases removed from V and 5 bases from J, the gap between germline ends came to 13 bases. The germline V gene has CDR1 SNHLY and CDR2 FYNNEI. The CDR3 contains 13 residues. The CDR3 nucleotides are TGTGCCAGCAGCGCAGGGGCATGGTATGGCTACACCTTC. It translates to CASSAGAWYGYTF.

The rearrangement joins TRBV28 to TRBJ1-2; tentative D call: TRBD1 (6 bases). The CDR3 spans 12 residues. Trimming removed 7 bases from V and 5 bases from J, with 11 bases in between. From germline, CDR1 is MDHEN and CDR2 SYDVKM. In DNA, the CDR3 is TGTGCCAGCACCGCACAGGGATATGGCTACACCTTC. Translated: CASTAQGYGYTF.

The V and J genes are TRBV29-1 and TRBJ1-1; no firm D call. Trimming removed 5 bases from V and 0 bases from J, with 10 bases in between. The CDR3 is 13 amino acids. Germline-derived CDR1 and CDR2 are SQVTM and ANQGSEA. This CDR3 is CSVRTLMNTEAFF. CDR3 nucleotide sequence: TGCAGCGTTCGGACCCTCATGAACACTGAAGCTTTCTTT.

Ten or more counts support this clonotype. The rearrangement links TRBV12-3 or TRBV12-4 to TRBJ2-2; no firm D call. V dropped 2 bases and J dropped 3 bases, with 7 bases sitting between them. The CDR3 spans 14 residues. CDR3 amino acids: CASSLMQDTGELFF. CDR3 bases: TGTGCCAGCAGTTTAATGCAGGACACCGGGGAGCTGTTTTTT.

This clonotype was observed at least ten times. The CDR3 here is CASSLFRGHQPQHF. For the CDR3, the DNA is TGTGCCAGCAGTTTATTCAGGGGGCATCAGCCCCAGCATTTT. This chain joins TRBV28 and TRBJ1-5; TRBD1 agrees at 8 bases. V trimming: 1 base; J trimming: 5 bases; junction bases outside the gene matches: 1. The length of the CDR3 is 14 residues. The germline V gene encodes CDR1 MDHEN and CDR2 SYDVKM.

The rearrangement uses TRBV20-1 and TRBJ2-7; D is ambiguous. The CDR3 sequence is 13 residues long. The V end was cut by 3 bases, the J end by 2 bases, with 11 bases between. The V gene's germline CDR1 is DFQATT and CDR2 SNEGSKA (reference sequence). The CDR3 loop is CSARSRGTYEQYF. In DNA form, the CDR3 reads TGCAGTGCTAGGTCAAGAGGAACCTACGAGCAGTACTTC.

This clonotype showed up many times. The CDR3 region has the DNA TGTGCCAGCAGTTTTACCCTGAATTCACCCCTCCACTTT. As protein: CASSFTLNSPLHF. The V and J genes are TRBV6-5 and TRBJ1-6; the D is unclear. The CDR3 is 13 amino acids. The germline V gene encodes CDR1 MNHEY and CDR2 SVGAGI. The V and J ends lost 4 bases and 7 bases respectively, with 8 bases between them.

In its sample, this clonotype was seen many times. The chain carries TRBV27 and TRBJ2-7; the match to TRBD1 covers 8 bases. Germline-derived CDR1 and CDR2 are MNHEY and SMNVEV (reference sequence). The V and J ends lost 4 bases and 2 bases, in that order; junction bases with no gene match: 7. The CDR3 runs to 15 residues. DNA of the CDR3: TGTGCCAGCAGTTCAGGGGGCGACCTTACCTACGAGCAGTACTTC. Protein sequence: CASSSGGDLTYEQYF.

The rearrangement links TRBV7-9 to TRBJ2-7; D is perhaps TRBD2 (6 bases). The CDR3 runs to 14 residues. Between the trimmed V and J ends, which lost 6 bases and 2 bases, there was a span of 14 bases. In germline, CDR1 is SEHNR, CDR2 FQNEAQ (reference sequence). The CDR3 DNA sequence: TGTGCCAGCAGTCACGGGGGTGACACCTACGAGCAGTACTTC. Translation gives CASSHGGDTYEQYF.

This clonotype has a handful of counts. V gene TRBV2 combines with J gene TRBJ2-6; possibly TRBD1 for D (5 bases). The germline V and J ends were trimmed by 7 bases and 4 bases, with 11 bases remaining between them. The CDR3 contains 14 residues. CDR1 and CDR2 from the germline V gene are SNHLY and FYNNEI. CDR3 in DNA: TGTGCCAGCATCCCAGGGCCCGGGGCCAACGTCCTGACTTTC. Translated, it gives CASIPGPGANVLTF. The full variable domain, its missing parts supplied by reference TRBV2 and TRBJ2-6, is EPEVTQTPSHQVTQMGQEVILRCVPISNHLYFYWYRQILGQKVEFLVSFYNNEISEKSEIFDDQFSVERPDGSNFTLKIRSTKLEDSAMYFCASIPGPGANVLTFGAGSRLTVL.

The chain is built from TRBV14 and TRBJ2-7, with a possible D match to TRBD2 (6 bases). This CDR3 comprises 14 residues. Germline CDR1 reads SGHDN; CDR2 reads FVKESK. V dropped 3 bases and J dropped 5 bases, with 14 bases sitting between them. The CDR3 region has the DNA TGTGCCAGCAGCCACCTGGGGGGTGCCCACGAGCAGTACTTC. This sequence encodes CASSHLGGAHEQYF. The full variable domain, in which reference TRBV14 and TRBJ2-7 provide the parts outside the CDR3, is EAGVTQFPSHSVIEKGQTVTLRCDPISGHDNLYWYRRVMGKEIKFLLHFVKESKQDESGMPNNRFLAERTGGTYSTLKVQPAELEDSGVYFCASSHLGGAHEQYFGPGTRLTVT.

The rearrangement joins TRBV7-2 to TRBJ2-7; D unresolved. The CDR3 contains 15 residues. Germline-derived CDR1 and CDR2 are SGHTA and FQGNSA. V was pared by 2 bases and J by 0 bases, with 11 bases between. CDR3 in DNA: TGTGCCAGCAGCTTAATAGGGATAACCTCCTACGAGCAGTACTTC. This codes for CASSLIGITSYEQYF.

A word on this clonotype: At one of its ends the junction is not consistent with the germline gene, which may arise from a read error. J is TRBJ2-7 and V is TRBV5-6; 12 bases agree with TRBD2. This CDR3 is 14 amino acids long. In germline, CDR1 is SGHDT, CDR2 YYEEEE. The CDR3 DNA is TGTGCCAGCAGCTTGGATCTAGCGGGAGGGCCTCCGTGGTTC. Encoded protein: CASSLDLAGGPPWF. The whole variable domain, filled in from reference TRBV5-6 and TRBJ2-7, reads DAGVTQSPTHLIKTRGQQVTLRCSPKSGHDTVSWYQQALGQGPQFIFQYYEEEERQRGNFPDRFSGHQFPNYSSELNVNALLLGDSALYLCASSLDLAGGPPWFGPGTRLTVT.

This clonotype was counted many times. CDR3 amino acids: CASSLGTSGSYEQYF. The CDR3, as DNA: TGTGCCAGCAGCTTGGGGACTAGCGGCTCCTACGAGCAGTACTTC. The chain joins TRBV9 to TRBJ2-7; 11 positions match TRBD2. V lost 4 bases, J lost 0 bases, and 3 bases stayed unmatched. Germline values: CDR1 SGDLS, CDR2 YYNGEE. This CDR3 region has 15 residues. The entire variable domain, with the rest obtained from reference TRBV9 and TRBJ2-7, is as follows: DSGVTQTPKHLITATGQRVTLRCSPRSGDLSVYWYQQSLDQGLQFLIQYYNGEERAKGNILERFSAQQFPDLHSELNLSSLELGDSALYFCASSLGTSGSYEQYFGPGTRLTVT.

The chain employs TRBV7-2 and TRBJ2-1; 14 nucleotides line up with TRBD2. CDR3 size: 14 residues. V was pared by 5 bases and J by 9 bases, with 3 bases of the junction left unmatched. Germline CDR1 reads SGHTA; CDR2 reads FQGNSA. This CDR3 reads CASSTGLAGGEQFF. The CDR3 DNA reads as TGTGCCAGCAGCACCGGACTAGCGGGAGGTGAGCAGTTCTTC.

This clonotype was detected a few times. The chain carries TRBV28 and TRBJ2-1; 8 bases match TRBD2. Germline V CDR1 and CDR2: MDHEN, SYDVKM. The ends lost 7 bases at V and 7 bases at J; junction bases unmatched: 12. This CDR3 is built from 15 residues. The CDR3 DNA is TGTGCCAGCAAGCAATGGGGACTAGAAATTAATGAGCAGTTCTTC. Translated, it gives CASKQWGLEINEQFF.

This clonotype was detected many times. The chain employs TRBV7-2 and TRBJ2-7, with a tentative D call TRBD2 (6 bases). The V gene's germline CDR1 is SGHTA and CDR2 FQGNSA. Trimming removed 3 bases at V and 2 bases at J, with 14 bases between. The CDR3 sequence is 15 residues long. The CDR3 nucleotides read TGTGCCAGCAGCTTTGGTAGCGGAGTTACCTACGAGCAGTACTTC. Its translation: CASSFGSGVTYEQYF.

This clonotype was seen ten or more times. The chain links TRBV7-2 to TRBJ1-1; TRBD1 matches 7 bases. The germline V gene has CDR1 SGHTA and CDR2 FQGNSA. The CDR3 covers 14 residues. V shed 7 bases, J shed 4 bases, and the junction held 9 bases outside the gene matches. The DNA of the CDR3 is TGTGCCAGCATAGTAGACAGGGCTTTCACTGAAGCTTTCTTT. This sequence encodes CASIVDRAFTEAFF.

The sample holds many counts of this clonotype. This sequence joins TRBV29-1 and TRBJ2-7; no definite D call. V was shortened by 7 bases and J by 2 bases, with 18 bases between the two germline ends. Germline V gene lookup returns CDR1 SQVTM and CDR2 ANQGSEA. This CDR3 region has 14 residues. CDR3 sequence (DNA): TGCAGCGCCCGCCCATCCCTTCTAGCCTACGAGCAGTACTTC. This sequence encodes CSARPSLLAYEQYF.